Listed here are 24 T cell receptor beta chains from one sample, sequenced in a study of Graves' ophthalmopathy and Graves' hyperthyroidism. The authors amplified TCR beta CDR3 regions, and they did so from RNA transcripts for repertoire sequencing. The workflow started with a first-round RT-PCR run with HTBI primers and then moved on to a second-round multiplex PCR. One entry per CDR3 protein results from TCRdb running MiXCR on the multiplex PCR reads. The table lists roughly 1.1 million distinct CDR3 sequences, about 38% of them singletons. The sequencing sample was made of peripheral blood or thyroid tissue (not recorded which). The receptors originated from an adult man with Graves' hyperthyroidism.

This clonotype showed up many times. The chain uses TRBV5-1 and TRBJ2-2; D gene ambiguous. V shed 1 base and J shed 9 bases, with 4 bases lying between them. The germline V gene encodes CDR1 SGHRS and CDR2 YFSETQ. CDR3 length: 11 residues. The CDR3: CASSLYRELFF. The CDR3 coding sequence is TGCGCCAGCAGCTTGTACCGGGAGCTGTTTTTT.

CDR3 amino acids: CASSLNRGSNSPLHF. CDR3 sequence (DNA): TGTGCCAGCAGCTTAAACAGGGGATCTAATTCACCCCTCCACTTT. J is TRBJ1-6 and V is TRBV12-3 or TRBV12-4; the match to TRBD1 covers 7 bases. The trim removed 6 bases at V and 6 bases at J, leaving 8 bases unmatched. The CDR3 is 15 amino acids.

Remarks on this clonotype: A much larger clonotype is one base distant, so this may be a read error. CDR3 amino acids: CAIREQGANTEAFF. The CDR3 DNA sequence: TGTGCCATCAGGGAACAGGGGGCAAATACTGAAGCTTTCTTT. The gene calls are TRBV10-3 and TRBJ1-1, with 9 bases lining up with TRBD1. Trimming cost V 6 bases and J 5 bases; bases outside gene matches: 7. The CDR3 loop spans 14 amino acids. Per germline, CDR1 ENHRY and CDR2 SYGVKD.

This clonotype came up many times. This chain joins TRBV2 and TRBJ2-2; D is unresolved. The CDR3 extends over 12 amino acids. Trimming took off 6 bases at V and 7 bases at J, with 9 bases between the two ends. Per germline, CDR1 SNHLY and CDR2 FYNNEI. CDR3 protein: CASSQRNGELFF. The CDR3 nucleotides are TGTGCCAGCAGCCAGCGTAACGGGGAGCTGTTTTTT.

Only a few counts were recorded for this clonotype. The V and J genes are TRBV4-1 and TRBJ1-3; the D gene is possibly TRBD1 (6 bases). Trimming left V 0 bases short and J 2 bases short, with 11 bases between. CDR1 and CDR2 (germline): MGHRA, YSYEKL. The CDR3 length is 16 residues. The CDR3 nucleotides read TGCGCCAGCAGCCAAGACCATACAGGGCCTGGAAACACCATATATTTT. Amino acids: CASSQDHTGPGNTIYF.

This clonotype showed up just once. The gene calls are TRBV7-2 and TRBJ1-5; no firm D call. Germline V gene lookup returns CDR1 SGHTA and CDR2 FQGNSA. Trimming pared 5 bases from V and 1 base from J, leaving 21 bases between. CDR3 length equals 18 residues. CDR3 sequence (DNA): TGTGCCAGCAGCACCCTGCACCCGGTCAGCGGGAGCAATCAGCCCCAGCATTTT. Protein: CASSTLHPVSGSNQPQHF.

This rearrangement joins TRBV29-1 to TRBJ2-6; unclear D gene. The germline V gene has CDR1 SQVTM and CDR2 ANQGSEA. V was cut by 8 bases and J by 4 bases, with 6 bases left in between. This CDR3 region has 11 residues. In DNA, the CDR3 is TGCAGCTTACCCGGGGCCAACGTCCTGACTTTC. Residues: CSLPGANVLTF.

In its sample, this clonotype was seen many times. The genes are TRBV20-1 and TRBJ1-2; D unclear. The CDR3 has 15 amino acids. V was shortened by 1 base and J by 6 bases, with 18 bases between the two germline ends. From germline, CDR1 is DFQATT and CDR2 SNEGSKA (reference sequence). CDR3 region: CSARVQTNWINGYTF. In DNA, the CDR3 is TGCAGTGCTAGAGTCCAAACTAACTGGATTAATGGCTACACCTTC.

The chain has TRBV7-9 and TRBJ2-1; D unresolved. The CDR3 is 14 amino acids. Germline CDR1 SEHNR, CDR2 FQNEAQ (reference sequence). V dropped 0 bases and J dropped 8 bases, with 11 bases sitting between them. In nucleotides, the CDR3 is TGTGCCAGCAGCTTAGCTACTTCACGGGATGAGCAGTTCTTC. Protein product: CASSLATSRDEQFF.

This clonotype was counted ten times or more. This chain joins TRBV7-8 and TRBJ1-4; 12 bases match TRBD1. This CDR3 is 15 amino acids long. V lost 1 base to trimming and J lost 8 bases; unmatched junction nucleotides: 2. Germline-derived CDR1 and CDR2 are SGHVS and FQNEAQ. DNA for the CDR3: TGTGCCAGCAGCTTAGGTGGGACAGGGGGCGAAAAACTGTTTTTT. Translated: CASSLGGTGGEKLFF.

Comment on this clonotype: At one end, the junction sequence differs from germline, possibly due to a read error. The CDR3 DNA reads as TGTGCCAGCAGCCCGGGACGGGCCACCCTCCTTTCGGGGTTC. It codes for CASSPGRATLLSGF. V is TRBV7-4 and J is TRBJ2-7; D might be TRBD1 or TRBD2, each matching 5 bases. CDR3 length: 14 residues. Germline V gene lookup returns CDR1 SGHVT and CDR2 SQSDAQ.

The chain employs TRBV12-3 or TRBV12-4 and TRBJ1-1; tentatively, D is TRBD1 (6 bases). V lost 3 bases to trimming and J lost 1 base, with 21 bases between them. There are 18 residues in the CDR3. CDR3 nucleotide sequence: TGTGCCAGCAGTTTTCTCCCGGGACAAGACCAATGGAACACTGAAGCTTTCTTT. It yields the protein CASSFLPGQDQWNTEAFF.

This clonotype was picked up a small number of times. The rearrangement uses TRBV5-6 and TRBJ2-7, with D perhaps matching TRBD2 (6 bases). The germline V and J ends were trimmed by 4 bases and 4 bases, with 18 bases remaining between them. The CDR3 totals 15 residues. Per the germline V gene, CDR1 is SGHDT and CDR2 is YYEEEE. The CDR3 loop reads CASSHNWRAGYEQYF. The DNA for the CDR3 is TGTGCCAGCAGCCATAACTGGAGGGCCGGGTACGAGCAGTACTTC.

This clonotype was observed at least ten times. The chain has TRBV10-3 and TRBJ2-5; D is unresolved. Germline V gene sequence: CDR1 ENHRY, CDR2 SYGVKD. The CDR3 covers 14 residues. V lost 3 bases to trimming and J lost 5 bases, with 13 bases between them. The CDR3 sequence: CAISDTGFGETQYF. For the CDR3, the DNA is TGTGCCATCAGTGATACGGGTTTTGGTGAGACCCAGTACTTC.

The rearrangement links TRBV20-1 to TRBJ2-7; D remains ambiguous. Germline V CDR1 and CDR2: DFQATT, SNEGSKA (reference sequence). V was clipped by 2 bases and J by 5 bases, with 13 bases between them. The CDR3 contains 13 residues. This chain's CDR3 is CSARFVRAHEQYF. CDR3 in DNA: TGCAGTGCTAGATTTGTAAGGGCCCACGAGCAGTACTTC.

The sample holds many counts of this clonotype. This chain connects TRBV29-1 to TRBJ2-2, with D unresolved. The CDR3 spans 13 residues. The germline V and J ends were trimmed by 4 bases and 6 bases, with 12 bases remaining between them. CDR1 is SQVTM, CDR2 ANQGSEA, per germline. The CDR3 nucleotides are TGCAGCGTTGGGCCCCGGACGTCCGGGGAGCTGTTTTTT. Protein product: CSVGPRTSGELFF.

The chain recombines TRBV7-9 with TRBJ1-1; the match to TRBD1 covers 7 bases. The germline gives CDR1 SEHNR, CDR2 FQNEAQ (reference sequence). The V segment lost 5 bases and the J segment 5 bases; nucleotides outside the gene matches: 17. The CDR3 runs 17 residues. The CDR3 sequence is CASSTTTGSVASTEAFF. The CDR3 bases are TGTGCCAGCAGCACGACGACAGGGTCGGTCGCATCTACTGAAGCTTTCTTT.

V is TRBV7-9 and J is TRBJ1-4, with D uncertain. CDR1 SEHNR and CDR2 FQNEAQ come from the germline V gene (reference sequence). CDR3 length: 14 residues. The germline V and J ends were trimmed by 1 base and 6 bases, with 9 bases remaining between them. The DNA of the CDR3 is TGTGCCAGCAGCTTAGGAGGAACACATGAAAAACTGTTTTTT. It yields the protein CASSLGGTHEKLFF.

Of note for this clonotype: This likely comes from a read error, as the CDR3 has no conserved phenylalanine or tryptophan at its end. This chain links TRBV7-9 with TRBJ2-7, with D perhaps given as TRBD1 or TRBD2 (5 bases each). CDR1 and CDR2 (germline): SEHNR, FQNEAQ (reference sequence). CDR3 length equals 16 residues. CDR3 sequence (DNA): TGTACCAGCACCACCGGGGCAGGACACCCTTCCTACGAGCAGTACCTC. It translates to CTSTTGAGHPSYEQYL.

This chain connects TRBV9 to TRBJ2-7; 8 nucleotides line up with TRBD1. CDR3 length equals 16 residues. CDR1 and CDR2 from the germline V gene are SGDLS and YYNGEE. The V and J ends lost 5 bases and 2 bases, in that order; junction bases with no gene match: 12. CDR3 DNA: TGTGCCAGCAGTAAGTCGGGACAGGTCTCAGCCTACGAGCAGTACTTC. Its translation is CASSKSGQVSAYEQYF.

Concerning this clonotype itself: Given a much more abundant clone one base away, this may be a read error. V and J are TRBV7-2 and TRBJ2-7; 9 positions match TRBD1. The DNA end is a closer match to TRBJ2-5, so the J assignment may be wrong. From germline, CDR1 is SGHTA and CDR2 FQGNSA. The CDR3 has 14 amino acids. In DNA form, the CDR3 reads TGTGCCAGCAGCCCTTGGACAGGGGCAGAGACCCAGTACTTC. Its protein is CASSPWTGAETQYF.

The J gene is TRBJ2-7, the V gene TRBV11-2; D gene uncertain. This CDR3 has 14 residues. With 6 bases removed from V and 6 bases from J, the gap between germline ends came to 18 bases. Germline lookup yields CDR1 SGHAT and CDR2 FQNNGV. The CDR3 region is CASSSPIRPLEQYF. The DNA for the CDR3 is TGTGCCAGCAGTTCCCCAATTAGGCCTCTCGAGCAGTACTTC. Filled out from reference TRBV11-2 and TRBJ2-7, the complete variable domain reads EAGVAQSPRYKIIEKRQSVAFWCNPISGHATLYWYQQILGQGPKLLIQFQNNGVVDDSQLPKDRFSAERLKGVDSTLKIQPAKLEDSAVYLCASSSPIRPLEQYFGPGTRLTVT.

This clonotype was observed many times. CDR3 in amino acids: CASSSRVEETQYF. CDR3 nucleotide sequence: TGTGCCAGCAGCTCCAGGGTTGAAGAGACCCAGTACTTC. This rearrangement joins TRBV13 to TRBJ2-5, with D possibly being TRBD1 (5 bases). Germline CDR1 is PRHDT and CDR2 is FYEKMQ (reference sequence). Trimming removed 4 bases from V and 3 bases from J, with 9 bases in between. The CDR3 totals 13 residues.

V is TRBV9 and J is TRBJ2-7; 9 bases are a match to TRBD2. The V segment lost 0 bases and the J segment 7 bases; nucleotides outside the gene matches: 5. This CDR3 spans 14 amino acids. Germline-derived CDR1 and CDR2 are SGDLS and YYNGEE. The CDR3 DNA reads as TGTGCCAGCAGCGTAGGTGCGGGGGGGTTTGAGCAGTACTTC. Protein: CASSVGAGGFEQYF.